Shown below are 20 T cell receptor beta chains from a single sample sequenced in a study of T cell responses to AZD1222 COVID-19 vaccine. Libraries were prepared by immunoSEQ multiplex PCR; TCRdb keeps only in-frame clonotypes and omits some of them. This table holds 100,000 to 130,000 clones, 87% found once. The source was peripheral blood, collected 28 days after the second AZD1222 dose. These receptors were collected from an adult who received the AZD1222 COVID-19 vaccine.

This clone was seen a handful of times. V usage is TRBV7-9 and J usage is TRBJ2-7, with a weak D call TRBD2 (5 bases). CDR3 size: 13 residues. V dropped 8 bases and J dropped 0 bases, with 11 bases sitting between them. The germline V gene has CDR1 SEHNR and CDR2 FQNEAQ (reference sequence). This chain's CDR3 is CASGETNSYEQYF. The CDR3 DNA sequence: TGTGCCAGCGGGGAGACTAACTCCTACGAGCAGTACTTC.

The chain is built from TRBV4-3 and TRBJ2-7; no definite D call. The CDR3 consists of 15 residues. Germline-derived CDR1 and CDR2 are LGHNA and YSLEER. V dropped 3 bases and J dropped 6 bases, with 18 bases sitting between them. CDR3 coding DNA: TGCGCCAGCAGCCAGGAACCCTGGGTTGGGCGCGAGCAGTACTTC. This codes for CASSQEPWVGREQYF.

The rearrangement links TRBV30 to TRBJ1-6; maybe TRBD1 (5 bases). Looked up from germline, CDR1 is GTSNPN and CDR2 is SVGIG (reference sequence). The germline V and J ends were trimmed by 0 bases and 7 bases, with 13 bases remaining between them. This CDR3 has 15 amino acids. The chain's CDR3 is CAWSVGEGWNSPLHF. The CDR3 nucleotides are TGTGCCTGGAGTGTAGGGGAGGGATGGAATTCACCCCTCCACTTT.

This chain connects TRBV7-9 to TRBJ1-2, with 8 bases that match TRBD1. After removal of 3 bases from V and 2 bases from J, the junction contained 5 bases not matched to a gene. There are 15 residues in the CDR3. Germline loops: CDR1 SEHNR, CDR2 FQNEAQ (reference sequence). In DNA, the CDR3 is TGTGCCAGCAGCTTCACGGACAGGGAGAACTATGGCTACACCTTC. Its protein product is CASSFTDRENYGYTF. Using reference TRBV7-9 and TRBJ1-2 for the parts outside the CDR3, the full variable domain is DTGVSQNPRHKITKRGQNVTFRCDPISEHNRLYWYRQTLGQGPEFLTYFQNEAQLEKSRLLSDRFSAERPKGSFSTLEIQRTEQGDSAMYLCASSFTDRENYGYTFGSGTRLTVV.

The V call is TRBV6-5, the J call TRBJ1-1; 8 bases line up with TRBD1. Trimming removed 6 bases from V and 1 base from J; junction bases left unmatched: 7. CDR1 is MNHEY and CDR2 is SVGAGI in the germline V gene. This CDR3 contains 15 residues. The CDR3 region has the DNA TGTGCCAGCAGATATAACAGGGGGGCGAACACTGAAGCTTTCTTT. It specifies CASRYNRGANTEAFF.

The rearrangement links TRBV3-1 (or the pseudogene TRBV3-2) to TRBJ1-1, with D uncertain. This CDR3 contains 13 residues. CDR1 and CDR2 (germline): LGHDT, YNNKEL (reference sequence). The ends were cut back, 6 bases at V and 1 base at J, with 9 bases in the middle. The CDR3 nucleotides are TGTGCCAGCAGTCGGGATACGAACACTGAAGCTTTCTTT. Protein product: CASSRDTNTEAFF.

This chain uses TRBV6-5 with TRBJ1-1; 9 positions match TRBD1. Germline V gives CDR1 MNHEY, CDR2 SVGAGI. Trimming cost V 7 bases and J 5 bases; bases outside gene matches: 5. CDR3 size: 13 residues. For the CDR3, the DNA is TGTGCCAGCAAGGGACAGGGAAGAACTGAAGCTTTCTTT. It specifies CASKGQGRTEAFF.

V gene TRBV15 combines with J gene TRBJ1-5, with D possibly matching TRBD1 (5 bases). The CDR3 length is 17 residues. The V gene lost 2 bases and the J gene lost 1 base, with 15 bases spanning the gap. Germline V gives CDR1 LNHNV, CDR2 YYDKDF (reference sequence). The DNA of the CDR3 is TGTGCCACCAGCAGACACCTGGGGGAATTGAGCAATCAGCCCCAGCATTTT. Its translation is CATSRHLGELSNQPQHF.

This rearrangement joins TRBV9 to TRBJ2-7; the D gene is possibly TRBD2 (5 bases). CDR1 is SGDLS, CDR2 YYNGEE, per germline. This CDR3 region has 12 residues. Trimming stripped 3 bases from V and 6 bases from J, with 10 bases between. CDR3 in amino acids: CASSAYRGEQYF. As DNA, the CDR3 is TGTGCCAGCAGCGCGTATCGGGGCGAGCAGTACTTC.

The CDR3 DNA follows: TGCGCCAGCAGTGGGGACAGGGTTTACGAGCAGTACTTC. Protein product: CASSGDRVYEQYF. The chain has TRBV10-1 and TRBJ2-7; 9 bases line up with TRBD1. V lost 4 bases and J lost 4; bases outside the gene matches: 2. CDR1 WNHNN and CDR2 SYGVQD come from the germline V gene (reference sequence). The CDR3 extends over 13 amino acids.

This chain joins TRBV6-5 and TRBJ2-5; 8 bases line up with TRBD2. The CDR3 sequence is 16 residues long. Unmatched junction bases numbered 8, after V lost 0 bases and J lost 5 bases. CDR1 and CDR2 (germline): MNHEY, SVGAGI. CDR3 DNA sequence: TGTGCCAGCAGTTACTCAGGAGCGGGGGTTTCGGAGACCCAGTACTTC. Its translation: CASSYSGAGVSETQYF.

CDR3 amino acids: CASSVAWGGNNEQFF. The CDR3 nucleotides are TGTGCCAGCAGCGTAGCTTGGGGGGGCAACAATGAGCAGTTCTTC. V gene TRBV9 combines with J gene TRBJ2-1; TRBD2 might be the D (7 bases). V lost 0 bases and J 5 bases, leaving 12 bases between the germline ends. Germline-derived CDR1 and CDR2 are SGDLS and YYNGEE. CDR3 length: 15 amino acids.

This clone was found once. This chain connects TRBV10-2 to TRBJ1-4; D is uncertain. This CDR3 contains 15 residues. Trimming pared 3 bases from V and 1 base from J, leaving 9 bases between. Germline V lookup: CDR1 WSHSY, CDR2 SAAADI. The CDR3 DNA follows: TGCGCCAGCAGTGATCGGGGAGGAACTAATGAAAAACTGTTTTTT. It yields the protein CASSDRGGTNEKLFF.

The V and J genes are TRBV5-1 and TRBJ1-6; D is unclear. Germline V CDR1 and CDR2: SGHRS, YFSETQ. This CDR3 contains 16 residues. V was clipped by 5 bases and J by 0 bases, with 12 bases between them. The CDR3 protein is CASSIQAVSYNSPLHF. DNA for the CDR3: TGCGCCAGCAGTATCCAGGCCGTCTCCTATAATTCACCCCTCCACTTT.

The V gene is TRBV12-3 or TRBV12-4, the J gene TRBJ1-2, with unresolved D. This CDR3 is 11 amino acids long. V shed 6 bases and J shed 4 bases, with 6 bases lying between them. For the CDR3, the DNA is TGTGCCAGCAGGAGGGCCTATGGCTACACCTTC. Residues: CASRRAYGYTF.

This chain uses TRBV5-1 with TRBJ2-7, with 8 bases fitting TRBD1. The CDR3 contains 16 residues. From germline, CDR1 is SGHRS and CDR2 YFSETQ. With V trimmed by 3 bases and J by 0 bases, 8 bases remained unmatched. The CDR3 sequence is CASSYNRGASSYEQYF. The CDR3 DNA reads TGCGCCAGCAGCTATAACAGGGGGGCTAGCTCCTACGAGCAGTACTTC.

DNA of the CDR3: TGTGCCAGCAGTGAAAGCACGGGCAGGAATGAAAAACTGTTTTTT. Its translation: CASSESTGRNEKLFF. V and J are TRBV6-1 and TRBJ1-4; D gene uncertain. The CDR3 has 15 residues. The germline V and J ends were trimmed by 2 bases and 5 bases, with 12 bases remaining between them. CDR1 and CDR2 (germline): MNHNS, SASEGT.

This chain joins TRBV7-6 and TRBJ1-3; no firm D call. Trimming cost V 1 base and J 7 bases, with 5 bases left between them. This CDR3 spans 12 amino acids. Germline V lookup: CDR1 SGHVS, CDR2 FNYEAQ. Here the CDR3 DNA reads TGTGCCAGCAGCTTAGTTAGTAACACCATATATTTT. The encoded protein is CASSLVSNTIYF.

This clone has only a few counts. The rearrangement links TRBV6-2 or TRBV6-3 to TRBJ2-1; 8 bases line up with TRBD1. Germline assignment: CDR1 MNHEY and CDR2 SVGEGT. J was trimmed by 3 bases and V by 2 bases; bases with no gene match: 3. The CDR3 totals 15 residues. The CDR3 DNA is TGTGCCAGCAGTTACGCAGGGGGCCACTACAATGAGCAGTTCTTC. This gives the protein CASSYAGGHYNEQFF.

This clone has a handful of counts. V usage is TRBV19 and J usage is TRBJ2-7, with D possibly being TRBD1 (6 bases). This CDR3 comprises 15 residues. Germline V gives CDR1 LNHDA, CDR2 SQIVND (reference sequence). Trimming took 7 bases from V and 1 from J, leaving 17 bases between them. CDR3 loop: CASTLTGLGSYEQYF. CDR3 DNA: TGTGCCAGTACCTTGACAGGTCTCGGGTCCTACGAGCAGTACTTC.